This T cell receptor (beta chain) appears in the sequencing data of a study of identical twins. The study's findings and limits: There were fewer insertions in abundant cord blood beta clonotypes, but memory repertoires showed no such pattern.

This clonotype was seen only a few times. The antigen remains undetermined. This CDR3 has 15 amino acids. Per the germline V gene, CDR1 is MNHEY and CDR2 is SVGAGI. Trimming took off 2 bases at V and 6 bases at J, with 16 bases between the two ends. TCRdb analysed the 5' RACE reads with MiXCR anew, one entry per CDR3 protein. The sample has 690,000 or so distinct CDR3 sequences, over 8.5% seen once. A further study also used this sample, focusing on yellow fever vaccine responses in identical twins.

This sequence originates from a woman under 30 in good health. This sequence joins TRBV6-5 and TRBJ1-2; D might be TRBD1 (6 bases). Sequenced sample: PBMCs. CDR3 bases: TGTGCCAGCAGTTACCAGGGGAGATGGGAGCATGGCTACACCTTC. This codes for CASSYQGRWEHGYTF.